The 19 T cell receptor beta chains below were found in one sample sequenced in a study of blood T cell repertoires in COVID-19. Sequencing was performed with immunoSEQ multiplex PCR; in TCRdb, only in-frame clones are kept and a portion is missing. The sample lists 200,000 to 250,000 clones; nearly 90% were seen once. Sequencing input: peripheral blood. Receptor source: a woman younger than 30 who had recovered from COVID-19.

CDR3 bases: TGTGCCAGCAGTGAGAGGACAGGGGGTTCTGAAGCTTTCTTT. It specifies CASSERTGGSEAFF. The genes are TRBV6-4 and TRBJ1-1, with 10 bases aligning to TRBD1. The CDR3 contains 14 residues. Germline values: CDR1 MRHNA, CDR2 SNTAGT. The J segment lost 6 bases and the V segment lost 3 bases, leaving 4 bases of the junction unmatched.

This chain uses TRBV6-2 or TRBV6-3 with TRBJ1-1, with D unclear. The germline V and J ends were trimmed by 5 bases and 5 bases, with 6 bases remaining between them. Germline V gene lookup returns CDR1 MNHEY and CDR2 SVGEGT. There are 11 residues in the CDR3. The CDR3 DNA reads TGTGCCAGCAGTAGAGTTACTGAAGCTTTCTTT. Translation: CASSRVTEAFF.

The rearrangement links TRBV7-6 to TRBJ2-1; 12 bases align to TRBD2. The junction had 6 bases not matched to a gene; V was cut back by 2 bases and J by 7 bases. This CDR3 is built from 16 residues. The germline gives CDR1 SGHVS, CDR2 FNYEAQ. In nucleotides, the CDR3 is TGTGCCAGCAGCTTATCTGGCCTAGCGGGGGGGAATGAGCAGTTCTTC. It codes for CASSLSGLAGGNEQFF.

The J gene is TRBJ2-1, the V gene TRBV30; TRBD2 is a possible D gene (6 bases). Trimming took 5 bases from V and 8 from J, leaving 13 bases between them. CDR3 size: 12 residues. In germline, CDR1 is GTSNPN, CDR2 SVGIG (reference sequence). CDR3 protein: CAWGSGKYEQFF. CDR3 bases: TGTGCCTGGGGTAGCGGAAAATATGAGCAGTTCTTC.

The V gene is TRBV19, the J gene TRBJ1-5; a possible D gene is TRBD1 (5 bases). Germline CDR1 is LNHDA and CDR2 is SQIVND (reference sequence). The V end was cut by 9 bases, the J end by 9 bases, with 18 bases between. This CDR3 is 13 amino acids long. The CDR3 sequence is CASDVGGLPPQHF. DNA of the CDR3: TGTGCCAGCGACGTGGGGGGGTTGCCGCCCCAGCATTTT.

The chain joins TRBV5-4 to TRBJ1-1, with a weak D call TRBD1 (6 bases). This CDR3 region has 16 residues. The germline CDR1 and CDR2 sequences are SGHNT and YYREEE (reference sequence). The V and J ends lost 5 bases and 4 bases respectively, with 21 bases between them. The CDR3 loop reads CASSPLRGGKGTEAFF. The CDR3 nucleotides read TGTGCCAGCAGTCCTCTTCGGGGGGGCAAGGGCACTGAAGCTTTCTTT.

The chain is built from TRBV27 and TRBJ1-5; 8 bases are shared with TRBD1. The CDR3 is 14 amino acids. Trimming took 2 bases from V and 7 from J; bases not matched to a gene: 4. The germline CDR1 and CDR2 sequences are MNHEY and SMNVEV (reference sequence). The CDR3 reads CASSLVRGRQPQHF. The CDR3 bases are TGTGCCAGCAGTTTAGTCAGGGGGCGGCAGCCCCAGCATTTT.

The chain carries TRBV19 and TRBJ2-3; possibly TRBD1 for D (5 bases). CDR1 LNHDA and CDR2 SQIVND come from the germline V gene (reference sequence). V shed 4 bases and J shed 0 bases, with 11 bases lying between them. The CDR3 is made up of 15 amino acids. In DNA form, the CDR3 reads TGTGCCAGTAGTAGGCAGGGTACTAGCACAGATACGCAGTATTTT. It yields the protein CASSRQGTSTDTQYF.

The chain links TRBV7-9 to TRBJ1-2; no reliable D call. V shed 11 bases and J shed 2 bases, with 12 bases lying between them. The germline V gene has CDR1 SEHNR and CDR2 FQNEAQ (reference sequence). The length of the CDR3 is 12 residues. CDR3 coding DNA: TGTGCCCGATTGGGCTCCAACTATGGCTACACCTTC. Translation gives CARLGSNYGYTF.

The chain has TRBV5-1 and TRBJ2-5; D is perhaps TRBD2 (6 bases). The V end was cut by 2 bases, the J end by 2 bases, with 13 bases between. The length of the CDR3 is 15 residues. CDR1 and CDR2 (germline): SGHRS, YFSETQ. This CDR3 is CASSFGGAHQETQYF. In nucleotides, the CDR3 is TGCGCCAGCAGCTTTGGCGGGGCACATCAAGAGACCCAGTACTTC. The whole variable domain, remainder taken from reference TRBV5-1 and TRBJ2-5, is KAGVTQTPRYLIKTRGQQVTLSCSPISGHRSVSWYQQTPGQGLQFLFEYFSETQRNKGNFPGRFSGRQFSNSRSEMNVSTLELGDSALYLCASSFGGAHQETQYFGPGTRLLVL.

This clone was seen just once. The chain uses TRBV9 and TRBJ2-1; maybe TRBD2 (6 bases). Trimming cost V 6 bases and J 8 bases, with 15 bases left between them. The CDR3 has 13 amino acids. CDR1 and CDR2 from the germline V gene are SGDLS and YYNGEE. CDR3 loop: CASNRGALDEQFF. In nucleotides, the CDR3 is TGTGCCAGCAACCGCGGGGCTTTAGATGAGCAGTTCTTC.

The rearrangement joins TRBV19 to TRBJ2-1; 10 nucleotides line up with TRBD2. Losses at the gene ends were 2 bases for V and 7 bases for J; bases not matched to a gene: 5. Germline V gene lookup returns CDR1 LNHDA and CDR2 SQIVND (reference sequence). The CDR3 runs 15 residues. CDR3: CASSIIAGGRNEQFF. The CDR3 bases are TGTGCCAGTAGTATAATAGCGGGAGGCCGGAATGAGCAGTTCTTC. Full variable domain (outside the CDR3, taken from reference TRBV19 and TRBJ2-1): DGGITQSPKYLFRKEGQNVTLSCEQNLNHDAMYWYRQDPGQGLRLIYYSQIVNDFQKGDIAEGYSVSREKKESFPLTVTSAQKNPTAFYLCASSIIAGGRNEQFFGPGTRLTVL.

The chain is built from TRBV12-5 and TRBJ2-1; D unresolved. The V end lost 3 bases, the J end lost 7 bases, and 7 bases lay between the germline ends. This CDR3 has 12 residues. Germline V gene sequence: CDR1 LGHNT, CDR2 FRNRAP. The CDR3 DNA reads TGTGCTAGTGGTTTCTCAGGTAATGAGCAGTTCTTC. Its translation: CASGFSGNEQFF. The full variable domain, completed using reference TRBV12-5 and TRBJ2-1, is DARVTQTPRHKVTEMGQEVTMRCQPILGHNTVFWYRQTMMQGLELLAYFRNRAPLDDSGMPKDRFSAEMPDATLATLKIQPSEPRDSAVYFCASGFSGNEQFFGPGTRLTVL.

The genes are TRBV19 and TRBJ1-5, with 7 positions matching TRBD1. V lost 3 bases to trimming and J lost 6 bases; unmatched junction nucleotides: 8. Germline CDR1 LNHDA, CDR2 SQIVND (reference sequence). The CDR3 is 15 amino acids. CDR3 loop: CASSITGDLGQPQHF. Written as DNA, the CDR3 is TGTGCCAGTAGTATCACAGGGGATTTGGGTCAGCCCCAGCATTTT.

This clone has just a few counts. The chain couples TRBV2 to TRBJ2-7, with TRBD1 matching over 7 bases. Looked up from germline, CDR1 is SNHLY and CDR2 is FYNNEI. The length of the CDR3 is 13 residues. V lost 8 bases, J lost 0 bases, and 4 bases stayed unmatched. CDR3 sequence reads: CASQGTASYEQYF. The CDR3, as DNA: TGTGCCAGCCAGGGGACAGCCTCCTACGAGCAGTACTTC.

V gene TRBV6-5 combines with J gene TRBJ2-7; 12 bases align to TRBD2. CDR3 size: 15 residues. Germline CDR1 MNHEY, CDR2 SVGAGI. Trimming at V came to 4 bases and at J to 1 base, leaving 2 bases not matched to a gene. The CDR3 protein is CASSFGLAGSYEQYF. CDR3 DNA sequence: TGTGCCAGCAGTTTCGGACTAGCGGGATCCTACGAGCAGTACTTC.

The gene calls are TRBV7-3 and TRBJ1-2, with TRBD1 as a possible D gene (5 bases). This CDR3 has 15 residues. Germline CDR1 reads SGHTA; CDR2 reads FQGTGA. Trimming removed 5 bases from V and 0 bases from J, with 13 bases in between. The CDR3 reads CASSAGAGTNYGYTF. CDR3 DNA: TGTGCCAGCAGCGCCGGGGCGGGGACTAACTATGGCTACACCTTC.

The CDR3 is CASSIYGTINYGYTF. The CDR3 bases are TGTGCCAGTAGTATATACGGGACAATTAACTATGGCTACACCTTC. The J gene is TRBJ1-2, the V gene TRBV19; D possibly corresponds to TRBD1 (6 bases). The CDR3 contains 15 residues. Germline CDR1 and CDR2: LNHDA and SQIVND (reference sequence). V was pared by 2 bases and J by 1 base, with 11 bases between.

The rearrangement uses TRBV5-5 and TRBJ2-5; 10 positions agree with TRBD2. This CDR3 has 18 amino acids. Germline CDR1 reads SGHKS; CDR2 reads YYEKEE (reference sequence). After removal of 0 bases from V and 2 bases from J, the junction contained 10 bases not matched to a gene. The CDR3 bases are TGTGCCAGCAGCTTGGGCAATTTAGCGGGAGGTATACAAGAGACCCAGTACTTC. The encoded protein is CASSLGNLAGGIQETQYF.